These 23 T cell receptor beta chains share one sample of origin, sequenced in a study of T-cell reconstitution after alpha-beta-depleted transplantation in children. Unique molecular identifiers were built into the TCRbeta library. Using its own MiXCR run on the PCR reads, TCRdb lists one record per CDR3 protein. The data hold 250,000 or so distinct CDR3 sequences, with 6.5% to 10% observed a single time. Sequencing used PBMCs, mostly from graft donor cells, obtained 180 days after TCRalphabeta/CD19-depleted stem cell transplant. These TCRs come from a male patient younger than 18 who had a stem cell transplant for acute lymphoblastic leukemia, so the T cells may come from the graft donor.

There are many counts of this clonotype. V gene TRBV7-2 combines with J gene TRBJ2-3; D ambiguous. CDR1 and CDR2 from the germline V gene are SGHTA and FQGNSA. CDR3 size: 14 residues. V gave up 1 base and J gave up 1 base, with 6 bases separating them. This CDR3 is CASSLDSGTDTQYF. The CDR3 DNA reads as TGTGCCAGCAGCTTAGATTCTGGCACAGATACGCAGTATTTT.

Details on this clonotype: With a much larger clone just one base away, this may be a read error. J is TRBJ2-5 and V is TRBV28; D perhaps matches TRBD1 (7 bases). Between the trimmed V and J ends, which lost 7 bases and 5 bases, there was a span of 17 bases. The CDR3 extends over 14 amino acids. Germline CDR1 is MDHEN and CDR2 is SYDVKM. CDR3 protein: CASTDREVGETQYF. The DNA for the CDR3 is TGTGCCAGCACCGACAGGGAGGTAGGGGAGACCCAGTACTTC.

This clonotype was observed at least ten times. The genes are TRBV12-3 or TRBV12-4 and TRBJ1-1, with a tentative D call TRBD1 (5 bases). This CDR3 contains 11 residues. V lost 3 bases and J lost 11, with 10 bases in between. DNA of the CDR3: TGTGCCAGCAGTTTTCAGGAGGGGGCTTTCTTT. Residues: CASSFQEGAFF.

To note about this clonotype: A much larger clone sits a single nucleotide away, making a read error possible. J is TRBJ1-1 and V is TRBV18; D remains unclear. V was cut by 3 bases and J by 3 bases, with 11 bases left in between. The germline gives CDR1 KGHSH, CDR2 LQKENI. This CDR3 spans 14 amino acids. CDR3 loop: CASSPSQRHTEAFF. DNA for the CDR3: TGTGCCAGCTCACCTTCACAGCGACACACTGAAGCTTTCTTT.

The table lists this clonotype with many counts. The chain links TRBV7-9 to TRBJ2-7, with TRBD1 matching 8 bases. J lost 5 bases, V lost 5 bases, and 11 bases had no gene match. Germline CDR1 is SEHNR and CDR2 is FQNEAQ (reference sequence). CDR3 length: 15 residues. DNA for the CDR3: TGTGCCAGCAGCCAGTGGGGACAGGCAGGGGACGAGCAGTACTTC. Protein product: CASSQWGQAGDEQYF.

This clonotype occurred many times. The chain carries TRBV10-3 and TRBJ1-3; D ambiguous. The germline V and J ends were trimmed by 5 bases and 3 bases, with 5 bases remaining between them. The CDR3 runs 12 residues. The germline gives CDR1 ENHRY, CDR2 SYGVKD. The CDR3 loop is CAISPIGNTIYF. CDR3 DNA sequence: TGTGCCATCAGTCCCATTGGAAACACCATATATTTT.

This clonotype appeared many times. V gene TRBV28 combines with J gene TRBJ2-1; D is possibly TRBD1 or TRBD2 (5 bases each). Between the trimmed V and J ends, which lost 4 bases and 8 bases, there was a span of 18 bases. Germline V gives CDR1 MDHEN, CDR2 SYDVKM. The CDR3 totals 15 residues. As DNA, the CDR3 is TGTGCCAGCAGTTCAGCCGGGACCGGAGGCGATGAGCAGTTCTTC. Translation: CASSSAGTGGDEQFF.

V usage is TRBV7-8 and J usage is TRBJ1-2; 7 bases line up with TRBD1. The V gene end was trimmed by 0 bases and the J gene end by 7 bases; junction bases not matched to a gene: 14. CDR1 and CDR2 (germline): SGHVS, FQNEAQ. The CDR3 has 17 residues. The CDR3 region has the DNA TGTGCCAGCAGCTTAGCGGGAGACAGGGCCTTAGGAGGTGGCTACACCTTC. It yields the protein CASSLAGDRALGGGYTF.

Many counts were recorded for this clonotype. The V gene is TRBV10-3, the J gene TRBJ2-3; D is perhaps TRBD1 or TRBD2 (5 bases each). V was pared by 10 bases and J by 2 bases, with 13 bases between. Germline-derived CDR1 and CDR2 are ENHRY and SYGVKD. The CDR3 totals 13 residues. The CDR3 here is CATGDRSTDTQYF. In DNA form, the CDR3 reads TGTGCCACCGGGGACCGATCCACAGATACGCAGTATTTT.

The chain carries TRBV3-1 and TRBJ2-2; unclear D gene. The CDR3 totals 18 residues. CDR1 is LGHDT and CDR2 is YNNKEL in the germline V gene (reference sequence). Between the trimmed V and J ends, which lost 11 bases and 0 bases, there was a span of 25 bases. In DNA form, the CDR3 reads TGTGCCTGCTGCCAACTTCCGCTATTGGGTACGAACACCGGGGAGCTGTTTTTT. Its translation is CACCQLPLLGTNTGELFF.

This clonotype was recorded at least ten times. The chain combines TRBV20-1 with TRBJ2-1; D gene uncertain. The CDR3 sequence is 14 residues long. CDR1 and CDR2 from the germline V gene are DFQATT and SNEGSKA (reference sequence). The V gene lost 6 bases and the J gene lost 0 bases, with 12 bases spanning the gap. The chain's CDR3 is CSAFGDTSYNEQFF. CDR3 nucleotides: TGCAGTGCCTTTGGGGATACCTCCTACAATGAGCAGTTCTTC.

This clonotype has a count of ten or more. This chain joins TRBV20-1 and TRBJ2-7; D ambiguous. The CDR3 spans 11 residues. V was pared by 6 bases and J by 3 bases, with 9 bases between. Germline CDR1 and CDR2: DFQATT and SNEGSKA (reference sequence). The CDR3 region is CSAVGNYEQYF. CDR3 bases: TGCAGTGCGGTTGGGAACTACGAGCAGTACTTC.

This clonotype has at least ten counts. The V and J genes are TRBV29-1 and TRBJ1-5; 7 bases match TRBD1. The J segment lost 4 bases and the V segment lost 6 bases, leaving 9 bases of the junction unmatched. Germline V CDR1 and CDR2: SQVTM, ANQGSEA. The CDR3 is 14 residues long. The CDR3 sequence is CSVTLTGLNQPQHF. The CDR3 coding sequence is TGCAGCGTAACCTTGACAGGGTTAAATCAGCCCCAGCATTTT. The variable domain in full, with the rest retrieved from reference TRBV29-1 and TRBJ1-5, is SAVISQKPSRDICQRGTSLTIQCQVDSQVTMMFWYRQQPGQSLTLIATANQGSEATYESGFVIDKFPISRPNLTFSTLTVSNMSPEDSSIYLCSVTLTGLNQPQHFGDGTRLSIL.

This clonotype was counted at least ten times. The CDR3 here is CASSYSGVLNEQYF. The DNA of the CDR3 is TGTGCCAGCAGTTACAGCGGAGTGCTCAACGAGCAGTACTTC. The chain carries TRBV6-2 or TRBV6-3 and TRBJ2-7, with a tentative D call TRBD2 (5 bases). Trimming took off 2 bases at V and 5 bases at J, with 13 bases between the two ends. In germline, CDR1 is MNHEY, CDR2 SVGEGT. This CDR3 is 14 amino acids long.

This clonotype was observed at least ten times. The chain recombines TRBV2 with TRBJ1-6; maybe TRBD1 (6 bases). Trimming shortened V by 5 bases and J by 7 bases, and 18 bases separated the two germline ends. This CDR3 contains 16 residues. Germline CDR1 SNHLY, CDR2 FYNNEI. The CDR3, as DNA: TGTGCCAGCAGTCCCCTGAGGGGGGATTTCAATTCACCCCTCCACTTT. Protein product: CASSPLRGDFNSPLHF.

As regards this clonotype: A much larger clone lies one base from this, so it may be a read error. The conserved phenylalanine or tryptophan normally closing the CDR3 is absent here, so this likely arose from a read error. The rearrangement joins TRBV19 to TRBJ2-4; 8 positions match TRBD1. With 5 bases clipped from V and 0 bases from J, the junction kept 6 bases outside the gene matches. The CDR3 totals 16 residues. CDR1 is LNHDA and CDR2 is SQIVND in the germline V gene (reference sequence). The CDR3 DNA follows: TGTGCCAGTAGTGACAGGGGTCCGATAGCCAAAAACATTCAGTACTCC. Translated, it gives CASSDRGPIAKNIQYS.

This clonotype was seen at least ten times. The chain employs TRBV9 and TRBJ2-3; D may be TRBD2 (6 bases). V was clipped by 0 bases and J by 0 bases, with 8 bases between them. This CDR3 region has 15 residues. In germline, CDR1 is SGDLS, CDR2 YYNGEE. CDR3 sequence (DNA): TGTGCCAGCAGCGTAGTAGCGGCTAGCACAGATACGCAGTATTTT. Residues: CASSVVAASTDTQYF.

The count of this clonotype is one. A much larger clone lies a single base off, so this may be a read error. This sequence joins TRBV29-1 and TRBJ1-2, with 8 bases matching TRBD1. CDR3 size: 13 residues. Germline-derived CDR1 and CDR2 are SQVTM and ANQGSEA. CDR3 sequence: CSVMTGANYGDTF. CDR3 DNA sequence: TGCAGCGTCATGACAGGGGCGAATTATGGCGACACCTTC. Full variable domain (outside the CDR3, taken from reference TRBV29-1 and TRBJ1-2): SAVISQKPSRDICQRGTSLTIQCQVDSQVTMMFWYRQQPGQSLTLIATANQGSEATYESGFVIDKFPISRPNLTFSTLTVSNMSPEDSSIYLCSVMTGANYGDTFGSGTRLTVV.

A word on this clonotype: A much larger clonotype is one base distant, so this may be a read error. The V call is TRBV12-3 or TRBV12-4, the J call TRBJ1-2; D is ambiguous. This CDR3 region has 11 residues. The CDR3 spells CASSRRYGSTF. CDR3 bases: TGTGCCAGCAGTCGGCGGTATGGCTCCACCTTC.

This clonotype was counted at least ten times. The chain joins TRBV28 to TRBJ1-4; TRBD1 matches 7 bases. V trimming: 6 bases; J trimming: 3 bases; junction bases outside the gene matches: 7. Germline CDR1 MDHEN, CDR2 SYDVKM. The CDR3 is 15 amino acids. The CDR3 nucleotides are TGTGCCAGCAGCTCCCCGACAGGGTCTAATGAAAAACTGTTTTTT. Translation: CASSSPTGSNEKLFF.

There are many counts of this clonotype. The junction and the germline gene differ at one end; a read error may be behind it. The chain joins TRBV5-1 to TRBJ2-5; 7 nucleotides line up with TRBD1. This CDR3 region has 14 residues. Germline CDR1 reads SGHRS; CDR2 reads YFSETQ. The CDR3 reads CASSLDRGGETHYF. CDR3 nucleotide sequence: TGCGCCAGCAGCTTGGACAGGGGCGGAGAGACCCATTACTTC.

This clonotype has ten or more counts. The chain uses TRBV9 and TRBJ2-7; TRBD1 matches 7 bases. The CDR3 length is 14 residues. V lost 4 bases to trimming and J lost 7 bases; unmatched junction nucleotides: 11. Germline CDR1 reads SGDLS; CDR2 reads YYNGEE. The CDR3 region is CASSPREGGIEQYF. In DNA form, the CDR3 reads TGTGCCAGCAGCCCCCGGGAAGGGGGCATTGAGCAGTACTTC.

Ten or more counts support this clonotype. This chain links TRBV4-3 with TRBJ1-4, with D perhaps matching TRBD1 (5 bases). Between the trimmed V and J ends, which lost 1 base and 8 bases, there was a span of 14 bases. The CDR3 covers 15 residues. Germline V gene lookup returns CDR1 LGHNA and CDR2 YSLEER. CDR3 in amino acids: CASSQAWDGYEKLFF. CDR3 bases: TGCGCCAGCAGCCAAGCGTGGGACGGTTACGAAAAACTGTTTTTT.